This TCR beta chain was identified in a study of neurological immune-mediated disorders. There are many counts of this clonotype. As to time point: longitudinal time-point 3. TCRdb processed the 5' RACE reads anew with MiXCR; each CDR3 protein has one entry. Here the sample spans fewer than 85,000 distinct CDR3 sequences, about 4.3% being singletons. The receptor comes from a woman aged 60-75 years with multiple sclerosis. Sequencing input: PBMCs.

CDR3 region: CASSLIGGGEQFF. CDR3 in DNA: TGTGCCAGCAGTTTAATTGGGGGCGGTGAGCAGTTCTTC. The V call is TRBV12-3 or TRBV12-4, the J call TRBJ2-1; the D gene is possibly TRBD1 (6 bases). This CDR3 region has 13 residues. Trimming stripped 2 bases from V and 9 bases from J, with 11 bases between.